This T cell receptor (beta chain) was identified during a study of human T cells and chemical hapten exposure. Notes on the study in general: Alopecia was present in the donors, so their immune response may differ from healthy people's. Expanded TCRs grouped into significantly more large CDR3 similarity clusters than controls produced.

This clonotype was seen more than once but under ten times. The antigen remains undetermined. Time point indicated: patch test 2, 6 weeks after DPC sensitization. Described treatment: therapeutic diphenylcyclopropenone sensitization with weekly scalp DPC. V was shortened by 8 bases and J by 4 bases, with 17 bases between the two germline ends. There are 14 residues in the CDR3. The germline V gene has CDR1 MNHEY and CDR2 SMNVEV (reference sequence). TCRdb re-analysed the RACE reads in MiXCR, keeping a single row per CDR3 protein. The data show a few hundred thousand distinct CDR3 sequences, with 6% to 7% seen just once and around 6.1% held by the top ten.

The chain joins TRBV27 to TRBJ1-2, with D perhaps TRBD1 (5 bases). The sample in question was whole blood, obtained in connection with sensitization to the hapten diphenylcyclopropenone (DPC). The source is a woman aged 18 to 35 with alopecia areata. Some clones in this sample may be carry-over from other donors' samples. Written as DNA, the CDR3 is TGTGCCAGCTCCCCAGAGGGACTATCCTATGGCTACACCTTC. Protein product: CASSPEGLSYGYTF.